Sequencing of this TCR beta chain was carried out in a study of monozygotic twins with inflammatory bowel disease. Study-wide points: The analysis failed to separate different T cell subtypes. Backing was not found for a single strong signal or clonotype associated with IBD.

The UMIs carried a 6-nucleotide sample barcode, and they were added by template switching. With about 17 and 10 cycles respectively, two nested PCRs were carried out on TCRalpha and TCRbeta cDNA. TCRdb reprocessed the 5' RACE reads; each CDR3 protein has one entry and no DNA is given. The ten top clones account for approximately 2.3%, within a sample of around 410,000 distinct CDR3 sequences. Germline lookup yields CDR1 LGHDT and CDR2 YNNKEL (reference sequence). The CDR3 is 13 residues long. Note on this clonotype: Its antigen is unidentified.

The sample taken for sequencing was blood. The chain employs TRBV3-1 and TRBJ1-2. The clonotype originates from a human donor with ulcerative colitis or Crohn's disease, or a healthy co-twin of an affected twin (not recorded which). The CDR3 loop is CASSQEVSYGYTF.